This T cell receptor beta chain originates from a study of blood T cell repertoires in COVID-19. On the study more broadly: T cells, B-cell-depleted T cells, or PBMCs provided the cDNA or gDNA that served as material.

This CDR3 is built from 19 residues. The junction had 17 bases not matched to a gene; V was cut back by 4 bases and J by 4 bases. Germline CDR1 SGHDT, CDR2 YYEEEE. Here immunoSEQ multiplex PCR was the method, and the copy in TCRdb shows in-frame clones only, minus some. The top ten clones hold approximately 5% of a sample with more than 250,000 clones, around 80% of them seen once. This clone was observed a handful of times. Which cohort a participant joined came from the clinical history participants gave. J is TRBJ2-2 and V is TRBV5-6, with 9 bases that match TRBD2. The sequence came from a man aged 40-49 years who had been exposed to COVID-19. The specimen was PBMCs or T cells enriched from blood (not recorded which). The CDR3 region has the DNA TGTGCCAGCAGCCCACGGTTGAGTTGGGGACTAGCTACCACCGGGGAGCTGTTTTTT. This gives the protein CASSPRLSWGLATTGELFF.